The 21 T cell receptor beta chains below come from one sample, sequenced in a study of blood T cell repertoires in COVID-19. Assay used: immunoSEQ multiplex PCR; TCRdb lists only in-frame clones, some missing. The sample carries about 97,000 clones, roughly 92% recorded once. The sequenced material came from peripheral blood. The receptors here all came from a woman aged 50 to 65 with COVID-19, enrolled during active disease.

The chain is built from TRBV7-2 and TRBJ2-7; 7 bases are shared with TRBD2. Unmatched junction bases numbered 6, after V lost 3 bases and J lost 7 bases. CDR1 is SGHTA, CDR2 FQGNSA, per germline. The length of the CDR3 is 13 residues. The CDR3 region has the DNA TGTGCCAGCAGCTTCGGTGGGGGAGGGGAGCAGTACTTC. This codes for CASSFGGGGEQYF. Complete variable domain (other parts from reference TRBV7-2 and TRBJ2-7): GAGVSQSPSNKVTEKGKDVELRCDPISGHTALYWYRQSLGQGLEFLIYFQGNSAPDKSGLPSDRFSAERTGGSVSTLTIQRTQQEDSAVYLCASSFGGGGEQYFGPGTRLTVT.

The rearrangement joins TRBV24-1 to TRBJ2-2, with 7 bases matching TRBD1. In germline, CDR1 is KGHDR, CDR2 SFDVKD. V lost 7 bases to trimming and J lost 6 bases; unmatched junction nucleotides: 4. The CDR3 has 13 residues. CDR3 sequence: CATSATGAGELFF. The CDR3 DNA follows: TGTGCCACCAGCGCCACAGGGGCCGGGGAGCTGTTTTTT.

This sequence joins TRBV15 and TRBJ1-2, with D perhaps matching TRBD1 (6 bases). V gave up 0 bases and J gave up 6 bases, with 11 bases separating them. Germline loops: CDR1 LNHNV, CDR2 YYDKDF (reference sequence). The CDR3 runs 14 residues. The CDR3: CATSRDRTVDGYTF. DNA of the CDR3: TGTGCCACCAGCAGAGATCGGACAGTGGATGGCTACACCTTC.

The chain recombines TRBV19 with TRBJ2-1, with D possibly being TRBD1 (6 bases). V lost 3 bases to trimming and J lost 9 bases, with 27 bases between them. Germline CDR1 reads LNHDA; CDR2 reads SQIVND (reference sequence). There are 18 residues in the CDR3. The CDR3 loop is CASSIGGRGRHHQGEQFF. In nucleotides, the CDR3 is TGTGCCAGTAGTATTGGCGGCAGGGGTCGGCACCACCAAGGTGAGCAGTTCTTC. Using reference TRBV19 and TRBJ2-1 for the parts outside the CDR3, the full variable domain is DGGITQSPKYLFRKEGQNVTLSCEQNLNHDAMYWYRQDPGQGLRLIYYSQIVNDFQKGDIAEGYSVSREKKESFPLTVTSAQKNPTAFYLCASSIGGRGRHHQGEQFFGPGTRLTVL.

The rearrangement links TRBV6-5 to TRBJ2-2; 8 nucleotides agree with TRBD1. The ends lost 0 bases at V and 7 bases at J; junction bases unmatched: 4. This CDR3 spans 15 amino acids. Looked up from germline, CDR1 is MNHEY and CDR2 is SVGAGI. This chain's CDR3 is CASSYSQGAIGELFF. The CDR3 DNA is TGTGCCAGCAGTTACTCGCAGGGGGCGATCGGGGAGCTGTTTTTT.

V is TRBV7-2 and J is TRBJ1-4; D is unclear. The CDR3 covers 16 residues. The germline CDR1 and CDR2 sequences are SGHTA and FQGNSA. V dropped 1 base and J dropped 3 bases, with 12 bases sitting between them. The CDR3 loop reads CASSLVRGKSNEKLFF. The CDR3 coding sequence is TGTGCCAGCAGCTTAGTTCGAGGGAAGTCTAATGAAAAACTGTTTTTT.

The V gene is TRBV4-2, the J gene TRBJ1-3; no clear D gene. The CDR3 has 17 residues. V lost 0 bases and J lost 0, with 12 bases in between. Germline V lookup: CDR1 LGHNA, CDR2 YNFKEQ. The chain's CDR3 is CASSQEAGRISGNTIYF. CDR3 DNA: TGTGCCAGCAGCCAAGAAGCCGGCAGGATCTCTGGAAACACCATATATTTT.

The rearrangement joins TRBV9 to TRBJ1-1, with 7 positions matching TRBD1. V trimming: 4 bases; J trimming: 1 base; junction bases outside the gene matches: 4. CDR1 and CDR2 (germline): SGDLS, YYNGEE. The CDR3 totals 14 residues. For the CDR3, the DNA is TGTGCCAGCAGCCCAGGGACAGCGAACACTGAAGCTTTCTTT. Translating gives CASSPGTANTEAFF.

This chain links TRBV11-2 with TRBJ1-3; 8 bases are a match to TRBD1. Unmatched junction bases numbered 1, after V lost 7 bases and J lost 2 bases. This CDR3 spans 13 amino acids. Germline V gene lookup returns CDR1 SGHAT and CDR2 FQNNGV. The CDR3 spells CASKQGAGNTIYF. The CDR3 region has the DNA TGTGCCAGCAAACAGGGGGCTGGAAACACCATATATTTT.

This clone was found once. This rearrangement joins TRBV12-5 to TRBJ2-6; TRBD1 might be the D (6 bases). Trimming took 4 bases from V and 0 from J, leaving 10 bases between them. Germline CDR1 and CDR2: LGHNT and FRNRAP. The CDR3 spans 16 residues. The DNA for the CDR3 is TGTGCTAGTGGTTCGGACAGCAGCTCTGGGGCCAACGTCCTGACTTTC. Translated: CASGSDSSSGANVLTF.

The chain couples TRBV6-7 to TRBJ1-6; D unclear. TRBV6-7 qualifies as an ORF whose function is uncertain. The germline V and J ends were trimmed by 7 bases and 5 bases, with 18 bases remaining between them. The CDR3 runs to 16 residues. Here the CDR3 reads CASKIPSRTNNSPLHF. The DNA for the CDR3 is TGTGCCAGCAAAATACCCTCGCGAACCAATAATTCACCCCTCCACTTT.

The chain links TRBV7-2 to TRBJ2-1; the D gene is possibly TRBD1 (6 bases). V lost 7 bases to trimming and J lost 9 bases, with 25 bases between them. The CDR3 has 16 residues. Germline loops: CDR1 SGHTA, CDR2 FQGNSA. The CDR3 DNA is TGTGCCAGCACCCGACCTGGACAGTTTCCCGTGGGTGAGCAGTTCTTC. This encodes CASTRPGQFPVGEQFF.

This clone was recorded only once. The CDR3 region is CASQLGGGTDTQYF. CDR3 nucleotide sequence: TGCGCCAGCCAACTAGGGGGTGGCACAGATACGCAGTATTTT. This chain joins TRBV10-2 and TRBJ2-3; TRBD1 might be the D (6 bases). The CDR3 length is 14 residues. The V end lost 8 bases, the J end lost 1 base, and 13 bases lay between the germline ends. The germline V gene encodes CDR1 WSHSY and CDR2 SAAADI.

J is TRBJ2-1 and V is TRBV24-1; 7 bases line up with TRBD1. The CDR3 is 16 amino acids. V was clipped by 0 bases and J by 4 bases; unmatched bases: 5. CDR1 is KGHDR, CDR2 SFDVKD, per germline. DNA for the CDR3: TGTGCCACCAGTGATTTGCCGCGACAGGGATACAATGAGCAGTTCTTC. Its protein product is CATSDLPRQGYNEQFF.

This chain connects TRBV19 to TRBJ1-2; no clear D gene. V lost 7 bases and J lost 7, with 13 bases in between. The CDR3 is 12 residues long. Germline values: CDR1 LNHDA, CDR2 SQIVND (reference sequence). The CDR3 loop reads CASIPLYSGYTF. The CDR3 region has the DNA TGTGCCAGTATCCCACTTTATTCTGGCTACACCTTC.

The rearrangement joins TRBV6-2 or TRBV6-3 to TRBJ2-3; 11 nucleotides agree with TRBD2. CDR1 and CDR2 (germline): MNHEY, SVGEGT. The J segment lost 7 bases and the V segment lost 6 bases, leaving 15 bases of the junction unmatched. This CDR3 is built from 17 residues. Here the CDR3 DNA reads TGTGCCAGCAGCATCTATCTTCGACTAGCGGGGTCCAATACGCAGTATTTT. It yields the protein CASSIYLRLAGSNTQYF.

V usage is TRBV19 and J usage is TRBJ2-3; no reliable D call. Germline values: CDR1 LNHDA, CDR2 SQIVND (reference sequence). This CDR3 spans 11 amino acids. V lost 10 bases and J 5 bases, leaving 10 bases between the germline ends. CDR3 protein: CATRLGDTQYF. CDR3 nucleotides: TGTGCCACCAGGTTGGGAGATACGCAGTATTTT.

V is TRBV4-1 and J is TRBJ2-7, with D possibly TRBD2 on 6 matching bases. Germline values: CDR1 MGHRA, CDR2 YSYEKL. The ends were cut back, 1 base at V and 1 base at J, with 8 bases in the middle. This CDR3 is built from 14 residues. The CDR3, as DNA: TGCGCCAGCAGCCAAGTGGGGACTTCCTACGAGCAGTACTTC. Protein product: CASSQVGTSYEQYF.

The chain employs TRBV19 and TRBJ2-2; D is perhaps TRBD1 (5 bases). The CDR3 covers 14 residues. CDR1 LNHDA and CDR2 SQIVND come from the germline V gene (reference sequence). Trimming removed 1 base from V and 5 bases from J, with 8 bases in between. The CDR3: CASSIAPGTGELFF. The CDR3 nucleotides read TGTGCCAGTAGTATAGCCCCAGGGACCGGGGAGCTGTTTTTT.

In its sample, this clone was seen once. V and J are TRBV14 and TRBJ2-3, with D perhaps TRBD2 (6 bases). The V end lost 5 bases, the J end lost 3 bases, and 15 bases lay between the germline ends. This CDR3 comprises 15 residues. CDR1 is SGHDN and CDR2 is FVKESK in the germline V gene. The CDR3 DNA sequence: TGTGCCAGCAGCTACGCCGGGACTCAGACAGATACGCAGTATTTT. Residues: CASSYAGTQTDTQYF.

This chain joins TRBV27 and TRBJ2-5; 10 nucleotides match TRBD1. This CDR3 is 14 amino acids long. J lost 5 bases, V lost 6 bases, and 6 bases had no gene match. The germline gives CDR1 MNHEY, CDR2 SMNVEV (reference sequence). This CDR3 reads CASSLGQGDETQYF. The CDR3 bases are TGTGCCAGCAGCCTCGGACAGGGGGATGAGACCCAGTACTTC.